This T cell receptor (beta chain) was recovered during a study of blood T cell repertoires in COVID-19. Study overall: Specimens from acute and convalescent COVID-19 originated in the United States, Italy and Spain. T cells, B-cell-depleted T cells, or PBMCs provided the cDNA or gDNA that served as material.

Per the original methods: Reference gene primer amplification yielded estimated nucleated cell counts. Some clones are missing from TCRdb's copy, which holds only in-frame ones; the method was immunoSEQ multiplex PCR. V and J calls and clone size are as listed in that table; D and trimming were resolved from the DNA. The sample records fewer than 250,000 clones, roughly 83% being singletons. The CDR3 extends over 16 amino acids. CDR1 and CDR2 from the germline V gene are KGHDR and SFDVKD. V gave up 3 bases and J gave up 2 bases, with 15 bases separating them. Seattle cases were enrolled at active infection and followed longitudinally.

The sample comprised peripheral blood. The TCR was taken from a woman aged 80 or over with COVID-19, enrolled during active disease. V is TRBV24-1 and J is TRBJ2-5; tentatively, D is TRBD1 (6 bases). The CDR3 DNA reads TGTGCCACCAGTGATCCAGTGGGACAAATGCAAGAGACCCAGTACTTC. Translation gives CATSDPVGQMQETQYF.